A selection of T cell receptor beta chains follows, all from one sample in a study of OX40 agonist ivuxolimab in advanced cancers. Using immunoSEQ multiplex PCR, the repertoire was profiled, and TCRdb retains in-frame clones only, with some absent. The repertoire holds about 54,000 clones, with about 91% as singletons. The source material was CD4+ or CD8+ T cells sorted from blood, sampled in a trial of the OX40 agonist ivuxolimab. These receptors came from an adult with an advanced solid tumor such as melanoma, head and neck, liver or kidney cancer. Each CDR3 is given with its conserved first and last residue. The order of the fields is clone size, J gene, D gene, V gene, CDR3 DNA, CDR3 protein. The D gene is left open where the match is weak. Size is omitted from some rows. Given values are once, few, many or a class for expanded clones.

.,TRBJ1-6,TRBD1,TRBV5-5,TGTGCCAGCAGCATCTGGACAGGGGATTCACCCCTCCACTTT,CASSIWTGDSPLHF
.,TRBJ2-1,.,TRBV19,TGTGCCAGTAGTAACGGCGGGCGGTCCTCCTACAATGAGCAGTTCTTC,CASSNGGRSSYNEQFF
once,TRBJ1-5,.,TRBV7-9,TGTGCCAGCAGCTTGGGGTTTGGTCAGCCCCAGCATTTT,CASSLGFGQPQHF
few,TRBJ1-1,.,TRBV4-1,TGCGCCAGCAGCCAAATAGGGCAGAAGAACACTGAAGCTTTCTTT,CASSQIGQKNTEAFF
.,TRBJ2-2,TRBD1,TRBV7-8,TGTGCCAGCAGCTTAGTGGAGCAGGGGGTGTTCAGCGGGGAGCTGTTTTTT,CASSLVEQGVFSGELFF
.,TRBJ1-5,.,TRBV6-4,TGTGCCAGCATTAGGGGCCGAAAGGGACACTATAGCAATCAGCCCCAGCATTTT,CASIRGRKGHYSNQPQHF
.,TRBJ2-3,.,TRBV9,TGTGCCAGCAGCGTATATGAGTCTAGCACAGATACGCAGTATTTT,CASSVYESSTDTQYF
.,TRBJ1-1,.,TRBV19,TGTGCCAGTAGTCCCGGAACTGAAGCTTTCTTT,CASSPGTEAFF
.,TRBJ1-3,.,TRBV4-1,TGCGCCAGCAGCCAAGATCCGCCGGGAGCTGGAAACACCATATATTTT,CASSQDPPGAGNTIYF
.,TRBJ2-7,.,TRBV27,TGTGCCAGCAGTCTCCCGGGCCCGTTAGGGGAGCAGTACTTC,CASSLPGPLGEQYF
once,TRBJ2-7,.,TRBV19,TGTGCCAGTAGTCAGGATCGGGCCTACGAGCAGTACTTC,CASSQDRAYEQYF
.,TRBJ2-2,.,TRBV6-5,TGTGCCAGCAGCACCGGACGAGCGAGCACCGGGGAGCTGTTTTTT,CASSTGRASTGELFF
.,TRBJ2-7,TRBD1,TRBV27,TGTGCCAGCAGTTTGAGTGGACAGGGACCCTACGAGCAGTACTTC,CASSLSGQGPYEQYF
.,TRBJ2-1,.,TRBV27,TGTGCCAGCAGCCCCTCGCAGGTAGCAAGCTCCTACAATGAGCAGTTCTTC,CASSPSQVASSYNEQFF
.,TRBJ1-2,.,TRBV4-1,TGCGCCAGCAGCTCATACCCAGGGAGCAGTATAGGCTACACCTTC,CASSSYPGSSIGYTF
once,TRBJ2-1,TRBD2,TRBV28,TGTGCCAGCAGTCTCACCTTACTAGCGGGAGAGGACAATGAGCAGTTCTTC,CASSLTLLAGEDNEQFF
few,TRBJ2-1,.,TRBV11-1,TGTGCCAGCAGCTTAGGTCAGGGAGGTTCCAATGAGCAGTTCTTC,CASSLGQGGSNEQFF
.,TRBJ1-3,.,TRBV4-3,TGCGCCAGCAGCGACTCGGGTTTGGAAAACACCATATATTTT,CASSDSGLENTIYF
.,TRBJ2-7,TRBD1,TRBV6-1,TGTGCCAGCAGGTGGACAGGGGCCGGCTACGAGCAGTACTTC,CASRWTGAGYEQYF
.,TRBJ2-3,.,TRBV4-2,TGTGCCAGCAGCCAAGGGTGGGGCACAGATACGCAGTATTTT,CASSQGWGTDTQYF
.,TRBJ1-4,.,TRBV25-1,TGTGCCAGCAGCTCGGGTTGGGAAAATGAAAAACTGTTTTTT,CASSSGWENEKLFF
.,TRBJ2-7,.,TRBV5-6,TGTGCCAGCAGCCTGCGGAGCGGAAGCTCCTACGAGCAGTACTTC,CASSLRSGSSYEQYF
.,TRBJ2-5,.,TRBV29-1,TGCAGCGTTGAAGATCCCTTGACAGGATCCCGGCCGGGCGCCCAAGAGACCCAGTACTTC,CSVEDPLTGSRPGAQETQYF
.,TRBJ1-2,.,TRBV29-1,TGCAGCGTTGAAGATCCCCCCAGGGGAATAGTCCGCTATGGCTACACCTTC,CSVEDPPRGIVRYGYTF
.,TRBJ2-2,TRBD2,TRBV4-3,TGCGCCAGCAGCCAAAGATCGGGGGGGAACACCGGGGAGCTGTTTTTT,CASSQRSGGNTGELFF
.,TRBJ1-2,.,TRBV5-1,TGCGCCAGCAGCTTGATGGCGATATCCACGGATGGCTACACCTTC,CASSLMAISTDGYTF
.,TRBJ2-5,TRBD1,TRBV6-1,TGTGCCAGCAGTGCAGACAGGGGGCAAGAGACCCAGTACTTC,CASSADRGQETQYF
.,TRBJ2-7,TRBD2,TRBV27,TGTGCCAGCAGTGGCGGGAGCTACGAGCAGTACTTC,CASSGGSYEQYF
.,TRBJ2-1,TRBD2,TRBV9,TGTGCCTCCACAGGGTCTAGCGGGAGGGGTGAGCAGTTCTTC,CASTGSSGRGEQFF
.,TRBJ1-2,.,TRBV2,TGTGCCAGCAGTGAACTTAGAGGGGGCTATGGCTACACCTTC,CASSELRGGYGYTF
.,TRBJ1-5,TRBD1,TRBV28,TGTGCCAGCAGTCCAAGAATAGGACAGGGAGATCAGCCCCAGCATTTT,CASSPRIGQGDQPQHF
.,TRBJ2-1,.,TRBV27,TGTGCCAGCAGTTTAGGCGGGGGCCCCTACAATGAGCAGTTCTTC,CASSLGGGPYNEQFF
.,TRBJ2-3,TRBD1,TRBV13,TGTGCCAGCAGCTTAGGGGACAGGGGGGACGATACGCAGTATTTT,CASSLGDRGDDTQYF
.,TRBJ2-1,.,TRBV19,TGTGCCAGTAGTATAGTAGGGGGTATTTCCTACAATGAGCAGTTCTTC,CASSIVGGISYNEQFF
.,TRBJ2-1,TRBD2,TRBV6-1,TGTGCCAGCAGTGAAGCGCACCCGGGGGGTTACAATGAGCAGTTCTTC,CASSEAHPGGYNEQFF
.,TRBJ1-1,.,TRBV1,TGCACCAGAGGGACACTGAACACTGAAGCTTTCTTT,CTRGTLNTEAFF
.,TRBJ2-7,.,TRBV13,TGTGCCAGCAGCTTACAGGGAAAGGTGGACGAGCAGTACTTC,CASSLQGKVDEQYF
.,TRBJ2-5,TRBD1,TRBV5-4,TGTGCCAGCAGCCAGGGACAGGGCCAAGAGACCCAGTACTTC,CASSQGQGQETQYF
.,TRBJ2-2,.,TRBV19,TGTGCCAGTAGTATCTCGACGGGATGGGGGGAGCTGTTTTTT,CASSISTGWGELFF
medium-sized,TRBJ2-7,.,TRBV5-4,TGTGCCAGCAGCTTCAATGGGGGGCTGGAGCAGTACTTC,CASSFNGGLEQYF
.,TRBJ1-1,.,TRBV6-1,TGTGCCAGCAGTGTACAGGGTCCACCGGCCACTGAAGCTTTCTTT,CASSVQGPPATEAFF
.,TRBJ2-1,.,TRBV7-9,TGTGCCAGCAGCTTAGTGGGAGCCTACAATGAGCAGTTCTTC,CASSLVGAYNEQFF
.,TRBJ2-1,.,TRBV30,TGTGCCTGGACCTGGGGCTTTACCTACAATGAGCAGTTCTTC,CAWTWGFTYNEQFF
.,TRBJ2-3,.,TRBV9,TGTGCCAGCAGCGTTAACACAGATACGCAGTATTTT,CASSVNTDTQYF
.,TRBJ2-1,TRBD1,TRBV29-1,TGCAGCGTTGAAGGGGACAGCGATGGACCCAATGAGCAGTTCTTC,CSVEGDSDGPNEQFF
once,TRBJ2-1,TRBD2,TRBV6-6,TGTGCCAGCAGCACCCCGGGGACTAGCGGTCTCAATGAGCAGTTCTTC,CASSTPGTSGLNEQFF
.,TRBJ2-2,.,TRBV7-8,TGTGCCAGCAGCTTAGACCCTGGCTGGACCGGGGAGCTGTTTTTT,CASSLDPGWTGELFF
.,TRBJ1-1,.,TRBV27,TGTGCCAGCACCGCACAGGGGAACACTGAAGCTTTCTTT,CASTAQGNTEAFF
.,TRBJ2-1,TRBD2,TRBV11-2,TGTGCCAGCAGCCCCCTACTAGCGGGAGGAGGCAATGAGCAGTTCTTC,CASSPLLAGGGNEQFF
few,TRBJ1-5,.,TRBV27,TGTGCCAGCAGTGCCTACAAGGATAGCAATCAGCCCCAGCATTTT,CASSAYKDSNQPQHF
.,TRBJ2-1,TRBD2,TRBV6-4,TGTGCCAGCAGTGACGAAGGTAGCGGGGGCAATGAGCAGTTCTTC,CASSDEGSGGNEQFF
.,TRBJ1-1,.,TRBV6-6,TGTGCCAGCAGTTACGGGGCGGTGAACACTGAAGCTTTCTTT,CASSYGAVNTEAFF
.,TRBJ1-5,TRBD1,TRBV28,TGTGCCAGCAGCTCCGGGACAGAATATCCAAATCAGCCCCAGCATTTT,CASSSGTEYPNQPQHF
.,TRBJ2-7,TRBD2,TRBV9,TGTGCCAGCAGCCCCCCAACTAGCGGCGAGCAGTACTTC,CASSPPTSGEQYF
.,TRBJ2-7,.,TRBV25-1,TGTGCCAGCTGGCTGGGTGGGGGCTACGAGCAGTACTTC,CASWLGGGYEQYF
.,TRBJ2-7,.,TRBV7-8,TGTGCCAGCACACACACTAACCCCTACGAGCAGTACTTC,CASTHTNPYEQYF
.,TRBJ2-2,.,TRBV7-9,TGTGCCAGCAGCTTCAAAGTCAGGGAGGACACCGGGGAGCTGTTTTTT,CASSFKVREDTGELFF
.,TRBJ2-7,TRBD2,TRBV13,TGTGCCAGCAGCGCCCGACTAGCGGGAGGATCCTACGAGCAGTACTTC,CASSARLAGGSYEQYF
.,TRBJ2-1,TRBD2,TRBV5-1,TGCGCCAGCAGCCCTAGACTAGCCGTGAGCTCCTACAATGAGCAGTTCTTC,CASSPRLAVSSYNEQFF